This T cell receptor (beta chain) was captured in a study of CD4+ T cells in melanoma. Study findings and constraints: Neoantigen-specific CD4+ T cells in melanoma reportedly had diverse differentiation states. A reported correlation linked neoantigen-specific CD4+ T cells to CD8+, macrophage and B cell function.

Looked up from germline, CDR1 is SGHRS and CDR2 is YFSETQ. The V and J ends lost 7 bases and 0 bases respectively, with 11 bases between them. The CDR3 sequence is 15 residues long. To note about this clone: The target antigen is unknown.

TCRdb's copy holds only in-frame clones and misses some; the assay was immunoSEQ multiplex PCR. The sample holds around 110,000 clones; about 90% are singletons and the top ten take roughly 3.5%. The receptor's source is a human donor with melanoma. The material sequenced was peripheral blood. The chain employs TRBV5-1 and TRBJ2-6; no clear D. The DNA of the CDR3 is TGCGCCAGCGGCCTCTTTTTCTCTGGGGCCAACGTCCTGACTTTC. Translated: CASGLFFSGANVLTF.